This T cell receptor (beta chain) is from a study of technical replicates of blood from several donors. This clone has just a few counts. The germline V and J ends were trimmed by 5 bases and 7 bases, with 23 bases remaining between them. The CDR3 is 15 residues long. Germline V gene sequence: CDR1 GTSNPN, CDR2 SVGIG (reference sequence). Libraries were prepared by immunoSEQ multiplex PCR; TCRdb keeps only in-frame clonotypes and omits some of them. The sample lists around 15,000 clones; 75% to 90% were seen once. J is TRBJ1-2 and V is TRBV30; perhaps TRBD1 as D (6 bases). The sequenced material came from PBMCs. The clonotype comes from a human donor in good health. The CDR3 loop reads CAWPAGGADILGYTF. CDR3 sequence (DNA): TGTGCCTGGCCCGCCGGGGGGGCGGATATCCTTGGCTACACCTTC. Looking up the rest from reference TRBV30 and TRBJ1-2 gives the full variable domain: SQTIHQWPATLVQPVGSPLSLECTVEGTSNPNLYWYRQAAGRGLQLLFYSVGIGQISSEVPQNLSASRPQDRQFILSSKKLLLSDSGFYLCAWPAGGADILGYTFGSGTRLTVV.